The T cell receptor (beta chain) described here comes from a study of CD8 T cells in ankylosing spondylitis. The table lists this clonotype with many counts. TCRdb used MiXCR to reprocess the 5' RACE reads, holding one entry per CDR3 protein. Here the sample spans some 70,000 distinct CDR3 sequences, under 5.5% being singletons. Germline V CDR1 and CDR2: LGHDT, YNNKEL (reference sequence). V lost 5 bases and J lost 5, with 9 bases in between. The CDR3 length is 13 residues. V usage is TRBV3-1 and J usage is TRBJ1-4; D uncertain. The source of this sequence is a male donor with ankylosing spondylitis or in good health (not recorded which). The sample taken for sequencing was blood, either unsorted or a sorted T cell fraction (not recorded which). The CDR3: CASSSALNEKLFF. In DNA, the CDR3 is TGTGCCAGCAGCTCAGCCTTAAATGAAAAACTGTTTTTT.